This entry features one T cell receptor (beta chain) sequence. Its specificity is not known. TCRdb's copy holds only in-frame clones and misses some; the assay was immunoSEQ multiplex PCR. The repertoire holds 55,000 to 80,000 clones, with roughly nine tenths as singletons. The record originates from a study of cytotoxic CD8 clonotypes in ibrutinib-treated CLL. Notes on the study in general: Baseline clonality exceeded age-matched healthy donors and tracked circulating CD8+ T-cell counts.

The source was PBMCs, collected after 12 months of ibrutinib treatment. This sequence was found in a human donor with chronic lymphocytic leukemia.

CDR3 residues: CASSQGLAGSSTDTQYF. The CDR3 DNA follows: TGCGCCAGCAGCCAAGGACTAGCGGGATCTAGCACAGATACGCAGTATTTT. The gene calls are TRBV4-1 and TRBJ2-3, with TRBD2 identical over 11 bases. Germline lookup yields CDR1 MGHRA and CDR2 YSYEKL. The CDR3 runs 17 residues. V was pared by 1 base and J by 0 bases, with 3 bases of the junction left unmatched.